Detailed here is one T cell receptor beta chain. V was trimmed by 2 bases and J by 7 bases, leaving 15 bases between them. The CDR3 totals 15 residues. Germline V gene sequence: CDR1 MNHNY, CDR2 SVGAGI (reference sequence). The data were taken from a study of blood T cell repertoires in COVID-19. Clones were read by immunoSEQ multiplex PCR, and TCRdb kept only the in-frame ones, dropping some. Of under 250,000 clones detected, 65% to 85% appear once; the ten largest clones hold 2.3%. The source of this sequence is a woman in her fifties or sixties with acute or convalescent COVID-19. The rearrangement joins TRBV6-6 to TRBJ1-5; a possible D gene is TRBD1 (6 bases). Material for sequencing was peripheral blood. The CDR3 DNA is TGTGCCAGCAGTTACGACAACAGGGACGGGCAGCCCCAGCATTTT. Its translation is CASSYDNRDGQPQHF.